The clone carrying this T cell receptor beta chain was detected only a few times. The source of the sample is a study of identical twins. Carrying unique molecular identifiers, the cDNA also gained a universal primer site through template switching. Using its own MiXCR run on the 5' RACE reads, TCRdb lists one record per CDR3 protein. The data contain about 530,000 distinct CDR3 sequences, roughly 15% of them seen just once; the ten biggest clones take up more than 0.4%. After removal of 1 base from V and 5 bases from J, the junction contained 8 bases not matched to a gene. The CDR3 is made up of 16 amino acids. Germline-derived CDR1 and CDR2 are SGHRS and YFSETQ. The sample was also reused in another study, on yellow fever vaccine responses in identical twins.

The TCR originated in a woman between 18 and 29 years old in good health. The specimen sequenced was CD4+ T cells sorted from blood. The chain couples TRBV5-1 to TRBJ2-5; 10 nucleotides match TRBD2. The CDR3 nucleotides read TGCGCCAGCAGCTTGACTAGCGGGGTGTCCAACGAGACCCAGTACTTC. This codes for CASSLTSGVSNETQYF.